Each of the 2 T cell receptor beta chains below was sequenced from the same sample in a study of blood T cell repertoires in COVID-19. Profiling relied on immunoSEQ multiplex PCR, and the TCRdb table lists in-frame clones only, not all of them. The table lists roughly 190,000 clones, about 85% of them singletons. The sequencing sample was made of peripheral blood. Every receptor here comes from a woman in her sixties or seventies with COVID-19, enrolled during active disease.

The CDR3, as DNA: TGTGCCAGTAGTATCGAGGGCTTACACCCAAACAATGAGCAGTTCTTC. This sequence encodes CASSIEGLHPNNEQFF. V gene TRBV19 combines with J gene TRBJ2-1; TRBD2 is a possible D gene (5 bases). Germline V gene sequence: CDR1 LNHDA, CDR2 SQIVND (reference sequence). The CDR3 totals 16 residues. V lost 3 bases to trimming and J lost 5 bases, with 17 bases between them.

This clone is a singleton in its sample. J is TRBJ2-7 and V is TRBV7-8; D possibly corresponds to TRBD1 (5 bases). The CDR3 length is 14 residues. With 2 bases removed from V and 3 bases from J, the gap between germline ends came to 11 bases. Germline values: CDR1 SGHVS, CDR2 FQNEAQ. The CDR3 sequence is CASSLMQGHYEQYF. The CDR3 nucleotides are TGTGCCAGCAGCTTAATGCAGGGCCACTACGAGCAGTACTTC.